This T cell receptor beta chain was captured by sequencing in a study of T cells in Graves' hyperthyroidism and ophthalmopathy. This CDR3 has 14 amino acids. V was clipped by 6 bases and J by 5 bases; unmatched bases: 8. The germline V gene encodes CDR1 SGHTA and CDR2 FQGTGA. Uncontrolled infection, other autoimmune disease, pregnancy or lactation excluded patients. Diagnoses were made from clinical symptoms, serum measures (thyroxine and TRAb), thyroid ultrasound and orbital computed tomography. Source material for PBMCs was less than 12 ml fresh peripheral blood. Whole-study findings and limits: Separation of ophthalmopathy from stable hyperthyroidism was achieved by a 13 V-J model.

This clonotype came up many times. Antigen unknown. The CDR3 regions of TCR beta were amplified from RNA transcripts. The study used the HTBI primer set for a first-round RT-PCR of the TCR CDR3. TCRdb re-derived calls from the multiplex PCR reads in MiXCR, one entry per CDR3 protein. Altogether about 320,000 distinct CDR3 sequences are present, approximately 17% being singletons, with the ten largest covering roughly 33%. The sequencing sample was made of blood. The V and J genes are TRBV7-3 and TRBJ2-7; 9 bases agree with TRBD2. The clonotype was recovered from a man between 25 and 39 years old with Graves' hyperthyroidism. CDR3 loop: CASSLLAGGHEQYF. The CDR3 DNA follows: TGTGCCAGCAGTTTACTAGCGGGTGGCCACGAGCAGTACTTC.